This T cell receptor (beta chain) was captured by sequencing in a study of OX40 agonist ivuxolimab in advanced cancers. Broadly, across the study: Ivuxolimab, which targeted the costimulatory receptor OX40 (CD134), was an agonistic, fully human IgG2 monoclonal antibody. Among the roughly 50 dose-escalation patients, approximately 20 had hepatocellular carcinoma, approximately 15 melanoma, 9 renal cell carcinoma and 9 head and neck cancer. The paper covers the monotherapy dose-escalation part of the phase I ivuxolimab trial, which included N of about 56 patients. Intravenous ivuxolimab was administered to patients every 2 weeks at six dose levels: 0.01, 0.1, 0.3, 1.5, 3 and 10 mg/kg. The point of sequencing TCRbeta in the periphery was to test whether ivuxolimab changed TCR sequence diversity and drove clonal T-cell expansion. Patients were allowed to have had prior anti-PD-1, anti-PD-L1 or anti-CTLA-4 therapy, and around 37% of the dose-escalation patients had previously received checkpoint inhibitors. Partial responses occurred in three dose-escalation patients, of whom one had hepatocellular carcinoma and two had cutaneous melanoma. A male proportion of 75% to 85% and a mean age of approximately 58 years, ranging from roughly 23 to 90, were recorded for the dose-escalation cohort. Study-wide findings and limitations: At doses of 0.1 to 3.0 mg/kg, clonal expansion of both CD4+ and CD8+ blood T cells was observed from baseline to week 6. Low levels of normalized T-cell clonal expansion were also shown by some nonresponding patients. In partial responders in the 0.1-3.0 mg/kg groups, normalized peripheral clonal expansion was found to be among the lowest, especially among CD8+ T cells. On average, CD8+ T cells showed more expanded clones than CD4+ T cells after ivuxolimab. Which antigens the clonally expanded peripheral T cells were specific for was not determined.

The trial excluded patients who had a history of autoimmune disease or who were on systemic immunosuppression. Peripheral blood for TCR sequencing was collected from all dose cohorts at baseline, on cycle 4 day 1, and on cycle 7 day 1. Samples came from an open-label, multicenter, first-in-human phase I dose-escalation trial of ivuxolimab. The trial enrolled adults with locally advanced or metastatic head and neck squamous cell, hepatocellular, melanoma or renal cell carcinoma. Before TCR sequencing, CD4+ T cells and CD8+ T cells from peripheral blood were sorted into separate populations. To sequence the TCRbeta CDR3 region, genomic DNA was isolated from the sorted cells. TCRbeta CDR3 regions were sequenced using the immunoSEQ Assay. The immuneACCESS repertoire file appears here via TCRdb, limited to in-frame rearrangements. These files lack a portion of the clones; in checked studies, under half of the deficit traces to unresolved V genes, and the cause of the others is not known. This sample is represented by 65,000 to 80,000 clones; 75% to 90% of them were singletons. The top ten hold around 0.4% of the sample.

The CDR3 starts with the cysteine, ends with the phenylalanine, and has 12 residues. The entry retains the CDR3 DNA only, 36 bases that are in frame from base 1. The germline V gene specifies MNHEY as CDR1 and SVGAGI as CDR2. Relative to germline, V is 8 bases shorter and J is 2 bases shorter, with 9 bases between their ends. In regard to this clone: Which antigen it targets is not known. No much larger clone exists at a distance of one base, and base qualities are not known.

This specimen consisted of CD4+ or CD8+ T cells sorted from blood, obtained in a trial of the OX40 agonist ivuxolimab. The TCR originated in an adult with an advanced solid tumor such as melanoma, head and neck, liver or kidney cancer. The chain was built from TRBV6-5 and TRBJ2-5; a weak D assignment points to TRBD2 (6 bases agree). Read as DNA, the sequence is TGTGCCAGCCAGGACTATCAAGAGACCCAGTACTTC. Translated, this is CASQDYQETQYF.